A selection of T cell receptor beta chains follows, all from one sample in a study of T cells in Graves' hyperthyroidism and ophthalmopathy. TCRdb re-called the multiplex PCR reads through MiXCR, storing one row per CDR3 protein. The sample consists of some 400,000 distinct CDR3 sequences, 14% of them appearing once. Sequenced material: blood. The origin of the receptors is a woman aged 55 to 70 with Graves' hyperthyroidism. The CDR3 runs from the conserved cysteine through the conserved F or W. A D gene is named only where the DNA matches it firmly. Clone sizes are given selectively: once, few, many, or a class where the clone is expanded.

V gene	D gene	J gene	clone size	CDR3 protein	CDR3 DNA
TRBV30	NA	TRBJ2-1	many	CAWSVGLLGEQFF	TGTGCCTGGAGTGTAGGGCTACTCGGAGAGCAGTTCTTC
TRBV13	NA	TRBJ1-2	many	CASSLGLQAYGYTF	TGTGCCAGCAGCTTAGGCCTCCAGGCTTATGGCTACACCTTC
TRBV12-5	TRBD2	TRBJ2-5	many	CASGLTPGTSGTGTQYF	TGTGCTAGTGGTTTGACTCCCGGGACTAGCGGAACAGGGACCCAGTACTTC
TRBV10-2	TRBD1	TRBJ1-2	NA	CASSEGGWGYTF	TGCGCCAGCAGTGAAGGGGGCTGGGGCTACACCTTC
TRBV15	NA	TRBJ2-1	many	CATSRNPKFSYNEQFF	TGTGCCACCAGCAGGAACCCCAAGTTTTCCTACAATGAGCAGTTCTTC
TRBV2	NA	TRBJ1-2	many	CASSERNYGYTF	TGTGCCAGCAGTGAAAGGAACTATGGCTACACCTTC
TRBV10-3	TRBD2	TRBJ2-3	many	CATIAGGPTDTQYF	TGTGCCACCATAGCGGGAGGGCCGACAGATACGCAGTATTTT
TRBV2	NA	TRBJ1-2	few	CASSVGGNSLSLYGYTF	TGTGCCAGCAGTGTGGGGGGGAACAGCTTATCCCTATATGGCTACACCTTC
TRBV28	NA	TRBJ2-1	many	CASGVLVPNEQFF	TGTGCCAGCGGGGTACTAGTCCCGAATGAGCAGTTCTTC
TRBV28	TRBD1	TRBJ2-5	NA	CASSVVGQGEQETQYF	TGTGCCAGCAGCGTCGTAGGACAGGGAGAACAAGAGACCCAGTACTTC
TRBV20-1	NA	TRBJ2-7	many	CSAASYTSGAYEQYF	TGCAGTGCTGCATCCTACACAAGCGGAGCCTACGAGCAGTACTTC
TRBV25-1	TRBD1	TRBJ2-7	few	CATTGILPPYEQYF	TGTGCCACGACAGGGATACTTCCCCCCTACGAGCAGTACTTC
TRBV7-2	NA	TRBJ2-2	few	CASSLVVVAGELFF	TGTGCCAGCAGCTTAGTAGTCGTCGCCGGGGAGCTGTTTTTT
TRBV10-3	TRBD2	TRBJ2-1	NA	CAISLAGTMYEQFF	TGTGCCATCAGTCTAGCGGGAACGATGTATGAGCAGTTCTTC
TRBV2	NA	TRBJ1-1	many	CASSEAAVWTNTEAFF	TGTGCCAGCAGTGAAGCGGCGGTTTGGACGAACACTGAAGCTTTCTTT
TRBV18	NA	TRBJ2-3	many	CASSPGIGGGSDTQYF	TGTGCCAGCTCACCAGGAATCGGTGGCGGTTCAGATACGCAGTATTTT
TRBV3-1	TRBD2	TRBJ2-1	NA	CASSQGTSGGNEQFF	TGTGCCAGCAGCCAAGGTACTAGCGGGGGGAATGAGCAGTTCTTC
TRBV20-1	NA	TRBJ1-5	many	CSAREPGQAARGNQPQHF	TGCAGTGCTAGGGAACCAGGTCAGGCGGCCCGGGGCAATCAGCCCCAGCATTTT
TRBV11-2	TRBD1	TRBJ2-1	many	CASSRHRGPLPNEQFF	TGTGCCAGCAGCCGCCACAGGGGACCCCTCCCCAATGAGCAGTTCTTC
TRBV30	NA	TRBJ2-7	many	CAWSWGYEQYF	TGTGCCTGGAGTTGGGGCTACGAGCAGTACTTC
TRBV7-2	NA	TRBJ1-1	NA	CASSPNRASNTEAFF	TGTGCCAGCAGCCCCAACAGGGCGTCGAACACTGAAGCTTTCTTT
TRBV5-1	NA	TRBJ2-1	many	CASSQGTYNEQFF	TGCGCCAGCAGCCAGGGGACCTACAATGAGCAGTTCTTC
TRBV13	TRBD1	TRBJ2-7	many	CASSRDRGFSDEQYF	TGTGCCAGCAGTAGGGACAGGGGTTTTTCAGACGAGCAGTACTTC
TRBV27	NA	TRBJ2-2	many	CASSLFPLGGNTGELFF	TGTGCCAGCAGTTTATTCCCACTGGGCGGGAACACCGGGGAGCTGTTTTTT
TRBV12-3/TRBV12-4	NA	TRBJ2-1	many	CASLGSGVGSYNEQFF	TGTGCCAGCCTCGGTAGCGGCGTGGGCTCCTACAATGAGCAGTTCTTC
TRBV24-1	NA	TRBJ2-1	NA	CATSDSRSGESEQFF	TGTGCCACCAGTGATTCCCGGTCGGGGGAGAGCGAGCAGTTCTTC
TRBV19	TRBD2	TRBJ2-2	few	CASSVGLANTGELFF	TGTGCCAGTAGTGTGGGACTAGCAAACACCGGGGAGCTGTTTTTT
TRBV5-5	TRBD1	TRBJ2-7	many	CASSMDRGYEQYF	TGTGCCAGCAGCATGGACAGGGGCTACGAGCAGTACTTC
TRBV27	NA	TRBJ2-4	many	CASSSGLNWGNIQYF	TGTGCCAGCAGTTCTGGTCTGAACTGGGGGAACATTCAGTACTTC
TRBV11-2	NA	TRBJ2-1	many	CASSLGGGASGEQFF	TGTGCCAGCAGCTTAGGTGGGGGGGCTTCGGGTGAGCAGTTCTTC
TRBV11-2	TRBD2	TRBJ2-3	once	CAGSLGLVGAYSRDTQYF	TGTGCCGGCAGCTTAGGACTAGTGGGAGCGTACAGCAGAGATACGCAGTATTTT
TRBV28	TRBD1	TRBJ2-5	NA	CASRSDRGGSETQYF	TGTGCCAGCAGGTCGGACAGGGGAGGAAGTGAGACCCAGTACTTC
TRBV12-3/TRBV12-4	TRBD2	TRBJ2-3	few	CASSYPSRAERGDPTDTQYF	TGTGCCAGCAGCTACCCCAGCCGGGCGGAGCGGGGGGATCCCACAGATACGCAGTATTTT
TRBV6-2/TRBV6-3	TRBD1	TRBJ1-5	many	CASRQGEKPQHF	TGTGCCAGCAGACAGGGGGAAAAGCCCCAGCATTTT
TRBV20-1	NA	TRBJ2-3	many	CSARGDGTDTQYF	TGCAGTGCTAGAGGGGACGGCACAGATACGCAGTATTTT
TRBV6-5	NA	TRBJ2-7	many	CASSYSNAAGGYEQYF	TGTGCCAGCAGTTACTCGAACGCGGCTGGTGGATACGAGCAGTACTTC